The 20 T cell receptor beta chains below come from one sample, sequenced in a study of control samples from healthy donors and cancer patients. Some clones are missing from TCRdb's copy, which holds only in-frame ones; the method was immunoSEQ multiplex PCR. The sample contains almost 85,000 clones, around 83% of which appear only once. The sequenced sample consisted of PBMCs. The receptors here all came from a man aged 55 to 69 with head and neck cancer.

J is TRBJ1-3 and V is TRBV2, with D tentatively TRBD1 (5 bases). Looked up from germline, CDR1 is SNHLY and CDR2 is FYNNEI. This CDR3 is built from 16 residues. Trimming pared 4 bases from V and 0 bases from J, leaving 13 bases between. The CDR3 spells CASSALPGASGNTIYF. In DNA form, the CDR3 reads TGTGCCAGCAGTGCCCTCCCCGGGGCCTCTGGAAACACCATATATTTT.

This clone turned up a few times. The chain combines TRBV7-9 with TRBJ2-6; D ambiguous. Germline loops: CDR1 SEHNR, CDR2 FQNEAQ (reference sequence). This CDR3 is 15 amino acids long. The V gene lost 5 bases and the J gene lost 0 bases, with 8 bases spanning the gap. The CDR3 here is CASSQVVSGANVLTF. The CDR3 nucleotides read TGTGCCAGCAGCCAAGTTGTCTCTGGGGCCAACGTCCTGACTTTC. The variable domain in full, completed from reference TRBV7-9 and TRBJ2-6, reads DTGVSQNPRHKITKRGQNVTFRCDPISEHNRLYWYRQTLGQGPEFLTYFQNEAQLEKSRLLSDRFSAERPKGSFSTLEIQRTEQGDSAMYLCASSQVVSGANVLTFGAGSRLTVL.

CDR3 DNA sequence: TGTGCCAGCAGCTACAGGGCAGATAGTGGCTACACCTTC. Translating it yields CASSYRADSGYTF. J is TRBJ1-2 and V is TRBV7-9; possibly TRBD1 for D (6 bases). The CDR3 runs 13 residues. Trimming pared 4 bases from V and 7 bases from J, leaving 13 bases between. Germline CDR1 and CDR2: SEHNR and FQNEAQ (reference sequence).

There are a few counts of this clone. This chain uses TRBV7-2 with TRBJ2-1; 12 positions agree with TRBD2. V gave up 0 bases and J gave up 7 bases; unmatched junction bases: 4. The germline gives CDR1 SGHTA, CDR2 FQGNSA. The CDR3 loop spans 16 amino acids. The CDR3 spells CASSLAPGLAGNEQFF. In DNA form, the CDR3 reads TGTGCCAGCAGCTTAGCTCCTGGACTAGCGGGAAATGAGCAGTTCTTC. Variable domain in full (rest from reference TRBV7-2 and TRBJ2-1): GAGVSQSPSNKVTEKGKDVELRCDPISGHTALYWYRQSLGQGLEFLIYFQGNSAPDKSGLPSDRFSAERTGGSVSTLTIQRTQQEDSAVYLCASSLAPGLAGNEQFFGPGTRLTVL.

The chain recombines TRBV7-2 with TRBJ2-2, with TRBD2 identical over 10 bases. Germline CDR1 and CDR2: SGHTA and FQGNSA. The junction had 0 bases not matched to a gene; V was cut back by 1 base and J by 1 base. The CDR3 length is 16 residues. The CDR3 sequence: CASSLVAGGNTGELFF. The CDR3, as DNA: TGTGCCAGCAGCTTAGTAGCGGGAGGGAACACCGGGGAGCTGTTTTTT.

The CDR3 protein is CASSPVRGNEQFF. CDR3 DNA sequence: TGTGCCAGCAGTCCCGTTCGTGGAAATGAGCAGTTCTTC. V usage is TRBV27 and J usage is TRBJ2-1; D remains unclear. The CDR3 spans 13 residues. Germline values: CDR1 MNHEY, CDR2 SMNVEV (reference sequence). With 5 bases removed from V and 7 bases from J, the gap between germline ends came to 12 bases.

V is TRBV30 and J is TRBJ2-5; D remains unclear. The end of the DNA is better explained by TRBJ2-7, so the J call may be wrong. The CDR3 length is 14 residues. Per the germline V gene, CDR1 is GTSNPN and CDR2 is SVGIG (reference sequence). CDR3 protein: CAWSVTRISYEQYF. The CDR3 nucleotides read TGTGCCTGGAGTGTGACGAGAATATCCTACGAGCAGTACTTC.

J is TRBJ1-2 and V is TRBV21-1. TRBV21-1 is a documented pseudogene. This CDR3 has 14 amino acids. CDR3 amino acids: CASTRGLANYGYTF. The CDR3 DNA follows: TGTGCCAGCACTCGAGGACTAGCTAACTATGGCTACACCTTC.

V and J are TRBV6-1 and TRBJ1-1; D may be TRBD1 (6 bases). The CDR3 has 15 amino acids. V lost 0 bases to trimming and J lost 0 bases, with 8 bases between them. Germline V gene data show CDR1 as MNHNS and CDR2 as SASEGT. CDR3 amino acids: CASSEAGTLNTEAFF. CDR3 sequence (DNA): TGTGCCAGCAGTGAAGCCGGGACATTGAACACTGAAGCTTTCTTT.

The chain is built from TRBV9 and TRBJ1-5; 9 bases are a match to TRBD1. Trimming at V came to 0 bases and at J to 4 bases, leaving 5 bases not matched to a gene. Germline V gene lookup returns CDR1 SGDLS and CDR2 YYNGEE. The CDR3 runs to 16 residues. CDR3 loop: CASSVGWGQGNQPQHF. In nucleotides, the CDR3 is TGTGCCAGCAGCGTAGGCTGGGGACAGGGAAATCAGCCCCAGCATTTT.

The V and J genes are TRBV18 and TRBJ1-1; D not certain. CDR3 length: 16 amino acids. V was pared by 5 bases and J by 0 bases, with 16 bases between. Germline loops: CDR1 KGHSH, CDR2 LQKENI. The CDR3: CASSSGTRFMNTEAFF. The CDR3 DNA reads TGTGCCAGCTCATCAGGCACCAGATTCATGAACACTGAAGCTTTCTTT.

The table lists this clone with a few counts. The chain carries TRBV11-1 and TRBJ2-1, with D maybe TRBD2 (6 bases). V was trimmed by 5 bases and J by 5 bases, leaving 16 bases between them. The germline V gene has CDR1 SGHAT and CDR2 FQDESV (reference sequence). This CDR3 has 15 residues. CDR3 nucleotide sequence: TGTGCCAGCAGCCACCCACCGGGACTTAACAATGAGCAGTTCTTC. Translation gives CASSHPPGLNNEQFF.

This clone came up once. The V call is TRBV5-1, the J call TRBJ2-5; D gene uncertain. V was cut by 0 bases and J by 1 base, with 7 bases left in between. The CDR3 is made up of 14 amino acids. Germline V gene lookup returns CDR1 SGHRS and CDR2 YFSETQ. CDR3 protein: CASSLDSGQETQYF. In nucleotides, the CDR3 is TGCGCCAGCAGCTTGGATAGTGGCCAAGAGACCCAGTACTTC.

This chain uses TRBV27 with TRBJ2-1; TRBD1 agrees at 9 bases. Trimming removed 4 bases from V and 2 bases from J; junction bases left unmatched: 6. The CDR3 contains 16 residues. Per germline, CDR1 MNHEY and CDR2 SMNVEV (reference sequence). CDR3 in amino acids: CASSSSQGATYNEQFF. The DNA of the CDR3 is TGTGCCAGCAGTTCTTCACAGGGGGCGACCTACAATGAGCAGTTCTTC.

In DNA form, the CDR3 reads TGTGCCAGCAGCTTGGGTTGGGGGAACGATGAGCAGTTCTTC. Translation gives CASSLGWGNDEQFF. This rearrangement joins TRBV5-4 to TRBJ2-1; either TRBD1 or TRBD2 may supply D (5 bases each). Germline assignment: CDR1 SGHNT and CDR2 YYREEE (reference sequence). Trimming removed 0 bases at V and 8 bases at J, with 12 bases between. The CDR3 runs to 14 residues.

J is TRBJ2-5 and V is TRBV24-1; TRBD2 agrees at 8 bases. The CDR3 sequence is 15 residues long. CDR1 KGHDR and CDR2 SFDVKD come from the germline V gene. Losses at the gene ends were 3 bases for V and 9 bases for J; bases not matched to a gene: 11. As DNA, the CDR3 is TGTGCCACCAGTGATCTCCCGGGCCCCGGGGGGGCCCAGTACTTC. This translates into CATSDLPGPGGAQYF.

V and J are TRBV5-5 and TRBJ2-3; a weak D match, TRBD2 (7 bases). The germline gives CDR1 SGHKS, CDR2 YYEKEE (reference sequence). The CDR3 spans 12 residues. V dropped 4 bases and J dropped 9 bases, with 12 bases sitting between them. CDR3 in DNA: TGTGCCAGCAGCCAGGGGAGGGTGACGCAGTATTTT. Protein: CASSQGRVTQYF. The entire variable domain, with the rest obtained from reference TRBV5-5 and TRBJ2-3, is as follows: DAGVTQSPTHLIKTRGQQVTLRCSPISGHKSVSWYQQVLGQGPQFIFQYYEKEERGRGNFPDRFSARQFPNYSSELNVNALLLGDSALYLCASSQGRVTQYFGPGTRLTVL.

The chain links TRBV27 to TRBJ2-7; 8 nucleotides align to TRBD1. The junction had 11 bases not matched to a gene; V was cut back by 4 bases and J by 6 bases. From germline, CDR1 is MNHEY and CDR2 SMNVEV (reference sequence). CDR3 length equals 15 residues. The CDR3 bases are TGTGCCAGCAGTTCCCCAGGACAGGGCAAGGGCGAGCAGTACTTC. This gives the protein CASSSPGQGKGEQYF.

The V call is TRBV5-1, the J call TRBJ1-3; tentative D call: TRBD1 (6 bases). Germline CDR1 and CDR2: SGHRS and YFSETQ. V dropped 0 bases and J dropped 0 bases, with 10 bases sitting between them. This CDR3 comprises 16 residues. The DNA for the CDR3 is TGCGCCAGCAGCTTGGGTTACAGGGCCTCTGGAAACACCATATATTTT. Encoded protein: CASSLGYRASGNTIYF.

The rearrangement uses TRBV15 and TRBJ1-1; TRBD1 agrees at 7 bases. Germline V gene sequence: CDR1 LNHNV, CDR2 YYDKDF (reference sequence). This CDR3 comprises 13 residues. V dropped 2 bases and J dropped 3; count of bases not matched to a gene: 0. The CDR3 bases are TGTGCCACCAGCAGACAGGGGGACACTGAAGCTTTCTTT. Residues: CATSRQGDTEAFF.